The 29 T cell receptor beta chains below all came from one sample that was sequenced in a study of breast tumors, draining lymph nodes, adjacent tissues. In TCRdb, the multiplex PCR reads were re-called with MiXCR into one record per CDR3 protein. The sample records 66,000 or so distinct CDR3 sequences, roughly 40% being singletons. Specimen: breast tumor tissue. Receptors originate from a female donor with breast cancer. Some clones in this sample may be carry-over from other donors' samples.

This clonotype was counted ten times or more. V is TRBV19 and J is TRBJ1-2; D is ambiguous. The CDR3 has 11 amino acids. Germline V gene data show CDR1 as LNHDA and CDR2 as SQIVND (reference sequence). Trimming left V 7 bases short and J 7 bases short, with 10 bases between. CDR3 region: CASISQAGYTF. DNA of the CDR3: TGTGCCAGTATTTCGCAGGCTGGCTACACCTTC.

The rearrangement joins TRBV15 to TRBJ2-3; a weak D match, TRBD1 (5 bases). Germline V gene lookup returns CDR1 LNHNV and CDR2 YYDKDF (reference sequence). This CDR3 spans 16 amino acids. V was pared by 3 bases and J by 0 bases, with 13 bases between. CDR3 sequence (DNA): TGTGCCACCAGCAGCCCCAGGGTTTCTAGCACAGATACGCAGTATTTT. This sequence encodes CATSSPRVSSTDTQYF.

The chain joins TRBV19 to TRBJ1-1; D might be TRBD1 (5 bases). The CDR3 consists of 13 residues. V was cut by 4 bases and J by 11 bases, with 17 bases left in between. Germline CDR1 and CDR2: LNHDA and SQIVND (reference sequence). The chain's CDR3 is CASSTPGGREAFF. In nucleotides, the CDR3 is TGTGCCAGTAGTACCCCGGGGGGTCGGGAGGCTTTCTTT. Supplemented by reference TRBV19 and TRBJ1-1, the full variable domain reads DGGITQSPKYLFRKEGQNVTLSCEQNLNHDAMYWYRQDPGQGLRLIYYSQIVNDFQKGDIAEGYSVSREKKESFPLTVTSAQKNPTAFYLCASSTPGGREAFFGQGTRLTVV.

The count of this clonotype is one. The rearrangement joins TRBV7-9 to TRBJ2-7, with a possible D match to TRBD1 (6 bases). Germline lookup yields CDR1 SEHNR and CDR2 FQNEAQ (reference sequence). The CDR3 is 12 amino acids. V lost 7 bases and J 5 bases, leaving 12 bases between the germline ends. Here the CDR3 reads CASMGAGDEQYF. CDR3 in DNA: TGTGCCAGCATGGGGGCAGGCGACGAGCAGTACTTC.

This clonotype showed up just a few times. The CDR3 region is CASTPPEGLAGGIADTQYF. CDR3 DNA: TGTGCCAGCACCCCCCCGGAGGGATTAGCGGGGGGGATAGCAGATACGCAGTATTTT. The rearrangement joins TRBV6-1 to TRBJ2-3; TRBD2 matches 11 bases. V was pared by 7 bases and J by 4 bases, with 19 bases of the junction left unmatched. Germline V gene data show CDR1 as MNHNS and CDR2 as SASEGT. The CDR3 is 19 amino acids.

The chain recombines TRBV25-1 with TRBJ1-6; 8 bases match TRBD1. CDR3 length: 15 residues. Germline V gene lookup returns CDR1 MGHDK and CDR2 SYGVNS. V trimming: 3 bases; J trimming: 9 bases; junction bases outside the gene matches: 7. CDR3 region: CASSEVTGESSPLHF. CDR3 bases: TGTGCCAGCAGTGAGGTGACAGGGGAAAGTTCACCCCTCCACTTT.

This clonotype was picked up many times. V gene TRBV10-3 combines with J gene TRBJ2-1, with a tentative D call TRBD2 (5 bases). Per the germline V gene, CDR1 is ENHRY and CDR2 is SYGVKD. The CDR3 is 15 residues long. V was shortened by 3 bases and J by 5 bases, with 14 bases between the two germline ends. CDR3 coding DNA: TGTGCCATCAGTGATCCCCTGGTCGGGAACAATGAGCAGTTCTTC. This sequence encodes CAISDPLVGNNEQFF.

This clonotype was counted ten times or more. Germline and junction disagree at one end, which may indicate a read error. This rearrangement joins TRBV11-3 to TRBJ2-1; D may correspond to TRBD1 or TRBD2 (5 bases each). Germline CDR1 and CDR2: SGHNT and YENEEA. The CDR3 totals 16 residues. The CDR3 bases are TGTGCCAGCAGCCTAGAAGCAGGGAGCTCCTACAATGAGCAGTTCTTC. Its translation is CASSLEAGSSYNEQFF.

J is TRBJ1-1 and V is TRBV6-6; the D gene is possibly TRBD1 (5 bases). Germline values: CDR1 MNHNY, CDR2 SVGAGI (reference sequence). The CDR3 contains 14 residues. V lost 5 bases to trimming and J lost 10 bases, with 20 bases between them. The CDR3 DNA reads TGTGCCAGCAGTGAAACGGCAGGGTTTGGGGGAGCTTTCTTT. This codes for CASSETAGFGGAFF.

Many counts were recorded for this clonotype. The chain uses TRBV12-3 or TRBV12-4 and TRBJ2-2; D might be TRBD2 (5 bases). The CDR3 has 14 amino acids. The ends were cut back, 7 bases at V and 6 bases at J, with 15 bases in the middle. The CDR3 DNA is TGTGCCAGCATGGACTTTAAGGTTCCCGGGGAGCTGTTTTTT. Residues: CASMDFKVPGELFF.

This clonotype came up many times. CDR3 DNA sequence: TGCGCCAGCGCCGGGGGTAGGTCGGCTGGCTACACCTTC. Protein: CASAGGRSAGYTF. This chain links TRBV5-1 with TRBJ1-2; D possibly corresponds to TRBD1 (5 bases). V was shortened by 7 bases and J by 7 bases, with 17 bases between the two germline ends. The CDR3 contains 13 residues. CDR1 and CDR2 from the germline V gene are SGHRS and YFSETQ.

As for this clonotype: A single base separates this from a much larger clone, so it may be a read error. The chain joins TRBV5-6 to TRBJ1-2; D is unclear. The length of the CDR3 is 12 residues. CDR1 SGHDT and CDR2 YYEEEE come from the germline V gene. The CDR3 DNA reads TGTGCCGGCAGCTTAACCGACTATGGCTACACCTTC. Residues: CAGSLTDYGYTF.

This clonotype was counted a single time. This chain joins TRBV25-1 and TRBJ2-1, with D uncertain. CDR3 length: 14 amino acids. Looked up from germline, CDR1 is MGHDK and CDR2 is SYGVNS. Trimming pared 9 bases from V and 0 bases from J, leaving 12 bases between. CDR3 in amino acids: CARTYQSSYNEQFF. The CDR3 DNA follows: TGTGCCAGGACTTACCAGAGCTCCTACAATGAGCAGTTCTTC.

This clonotype was detected ten times or more. This chain uses TRBV7-9 with TRBJ1-6; 7 bases are a match to TRBD1. Germline trimming cut 4 bases from V and 4 bases from J; bases unmatched to any gene: 7. This CDR3 has 16 amino acids. From germline, CDR1 is SEHNR and CDR2 FQNEAQ (reference sequence). CDR3 amino acids: CASSSRGGQYNSPLHF. Here the CDR3 DNA reads TGTGCCAGCAGCTCCAGAGGGGGACAGTATAATTCACCCCTCCACTTT. The complete variable domain, with remaining parts taken from reference TRBV7-9 and TRBJ1-6, reads DTGVSQNPRHKITKRGQNVTFRCDPISEHNRLYWYRQTLGQGPEFLTYFQNEAQLEKSRLLSDRFSAERPKGSFSTLEIQRTEQGDSAMYLCASSSRGGQYNSPLHFGNGTRLTVT.

As regards this clonotype: This may come from a read error, since a much larger clone is one base off. The chain combines TRBV9 with TRBJ2-7; TRBD1 is a possible D gene (6 bases). The CDR3 contains 14 residues. The V gene's germline CDR1 is SGDLS and CDR2 YYNGEE. The CDR3 DNA follows: TGTGCCAGCGGCGTAGAGGTAGGGGGTGACGAGCAGTCCTTC. Translated, it gives CASGVEVGGDEQSF.

Note on this clonotype: A much larger clone differs by one base, so this may be a read error. This chain joins TRBV6-6 and TRBJ1-3, with no clear D. Germline CDR1 is MNHNY and CDR2 is SVGAGI (reference sequence). The V end was cut by 8 bases, the J end by 0 bases, with 14 bases between. This CDR3 is built from 15 residues. The CDR3: CASEPGDYSGNTIYF. The CDR3 DNA sequence: TGTGCCAGCGAGCCGGGAGACTACTCTGGAAACACCATATATTTT.

This clonotype was picked up many times. The chain couples TRBV7-9 to TRBJ2-2; 8 bases match TRBD1. The ends lost 7 bases at V and 6 bases at J; junction bases unmatched: 7. Germline CDR1 and CDR2: SEHNR and FQNEAQ (reference sequence). The CDR3 has 14 amino acids. The CDR3 sequence: CASIDRGNAGELFF. CDR3 in DNA: TGTGCCAGCATCGACAGGGGTAACGCCGGGGAGCTGTTTTTT. The full variable domain, in which reference TRBV7-9 and TRBJ2-2 provide the parts outside the CDR3, is DTGVSQNPRHKITKRGQNVTFRCDPISEHNRLYWYRQTLGQGPEFLTYFQNEAQLEKSRLLSDRFSAERPKGSFSTLEIQRTEQGDSAMYLCASIDRGNAGELFFGEGSRLTVL.

Remarks on this clonotype: Compared with germline, one end of the junction differs, possibly owing to a read error. CDR3 in DNA: TGTGCCAGCAGCGTAGGGAGTAGCGGAAGCTCCTACAAGCAGTACTTT. Protein sequence: CASSVGSSGSSYKQYF. The rearrangement links TRBV9 to TRBJ2-7, with a tentative D call TRBD2 (6 bases). The CDR3 covers 16 residues. Germline CDR1 and CDR2: SGDLS and YYNGEE.

This chain's CDR3 is CSARGIEKLFF. DNA of the CDR3: TGCAGTGCTCGCGGGATCGAAAAACTGTTTTTT. The chain joins TRBV20-1 to TRBJ1-4; D ambiguous. The length of the CDR3 is 11 residues. Trimming pared 5 bases from V and 8 bases from J, leaving 9 bases between. Germline CDR1 reads DFQATT; CDR2 reads SNEGSKA (reference sequence).

With regard to this clonotype: A much larger clone differs from this one at a single base, so this may be a read error. This CDR3 is CASSLHSSSYEQYF. CDR3 coding DNA: TGTGCCAGCAGCTTACACAGTAGCTCCTACGAGCAGTACTTC. The V call is TRBV13, the J call TRBJ2-7; D ambiguous. V was pared by 2 bases and J by 0 bases, with 8 bases between. Looked up from germline, CDR1 is PRHDT and CDR2 is FYEKMQ (reference sequence). The CDR3 spans 14 residues. Variable domain in full (rest from reference TRBV13 and TRBJ2-7): AAGVIQSPRHLIKEKRETATLKCYPIPRHDTVYWYQQGPGQDPQFLISFYEKMQSDKGSIPDRFSAQQFSDYHSELNMSSLELGDSALYFCASSLHSSSYEQYFGPGTRLTVT.

This clonotype was observed at least ten times. The CDR3 sequence is CASSQGLAVFTGELFF. As DNA, the CDR3 is TGTGCCAGCAGTCAAGGACTAGCGGTATTCACCGGGGAGCTGTTTTTT. The chain is built from TRBV6-5 and TRBJ2-2; TRBD2 aligns across 10 bases. This CDR3 contains 16 residues. Germline CDR1 reads MNHEY; CDR2 reads SVGAGI. The V segment lost 5 bases and the J segment 4 bases; nucleotides outside the gene matches: 7.

A word on this clonotype: With a much larger clone just one base away, this may be a read error. This chain connects TRBV12-5 to TRBJ2-1, with 10 bases matching TRBD2. J was trimmed by 5 bases and V by 3 bases; bases with no gene match: 7. The CDR3 covers 16 residues. Per the germline V gene, CDR1 is LGHNT and CDR2 is FRNRAP. This CDR3 reads CASGFSAGLADNEQFF. For the CDR3, the DNA is TGTGCTAGTGGTTTCTCGGCCGGACTAGCGGACAATGAGCAGTTCTTC.

J is TRBJ1-1 and V is TRBV7-2; TRBD1 aligns across 8 bases. The junction had 2 bases not matched to a gene; V was cut back by 1 base and J by 4 bases. The length of the CDR3 is 14 residues. Looked up from germline, CDR1 is SGHTA and CDR2 is FQGNSA. The CDR3 is CASSLGTGSTEAFF. The CDR3 nucleotides read TGTGCCAGCAGCTTAGGGACAGGGAGCACTGAAGCTTTCTTT.

This clonotype was recorded many times. The chain combines TRBV6-2 or TRBV6-3 with TRBJ2-5; 10 bases match TRBD1. CDR1 MNHEY and CDR2 SVGEGT come from the germline V gene. This CDR3 region has 15 residues. After removal of 6 bases from V and 5 bases from J, the junction contained 9 bases not matched to a gene. The CDR3 region has the DNA TGTGCCAGCAGCAGACAGGGGGCTGGTCGGGAGACCCAGTACTTC. Translation gives CASSRQGAGRETQYF.

This clonotype came up many times. J is TRBJ2-7 and V is TRBV3-1; D may be TRBD1 (5 bases). CDR3 size: 13 residues. V lost 5 bases to trimming and J lost 0 bases, with 8 bases between them. Germline V CDR1 and CDR2: LGHDT, YNNKEL (reference sequence). Here the CDR3 reads CASSKTDSYEQYF. In nucleotides, the CDR3 is TGTGCCAGCAGCAAGACAGACTCCTACGAGCAGTACTTC.

This clonotype was counted at least ten times. This rearrangement joins TRBV5-1 to TRBJ2-7; D unresolved. The CDR3 has 13 residues. CDR1 and CDR2 (germline): SGHRS, YFSETQ. Trimming left V 0 bases short and J 6 bases short, with 10 bases between. The chain's CDR3 is CASSLEALGEQYF. The CDR3 region has the DNA TGCGCCAGCAGCTTGGAAGCTCTCGGCGAGCAGTACTTC. Variable domain in full (rest from reference TRBV5-1 and TRBJ2-7): KAGVTQTPRYLIKTRGQQVTLSCSPISGHRSVSWYQQTPGQGLQFLFEYFSETQRNKGNFPGRFSGRQFSNSRSEMNVSTLELGDSALYLCASSLEALGEQYFGPGTRLTVT.

Concerning this clonotype itself: A read error may produce the germline difference seen at one junction end. The chain employs TRBV6-2 or TRBV6-3 and TRBJ2-1; maybe TRBD2 (5 bases). The CDR3 consists of 14 residues. Germline lookup yields CDR1 MNHEY and CDR2 SVGEGT. The CDR3, as DNA: TGTGCCAGCAGTAGAGGGTCTATCTACAATGGGCAGTTCTTC. It codes for CASSRGSIYNGQFF.

This chain joins TRBV12-3 or TRBV12-4 and TRBJ2-2; TRBD1 matches at 9 bases. There are 15 residues in the CDR3. Trimming removed 1 base from V and 6 bases from J; junction bases left unmatched: 3. The CDR3 nucleotides read TGTGCCAGCAGTTTAGAGACAGGGGGTGCCGGGGAGCTGTTTTTT. It yields the protein CASSLETGGAGELFF.

The CDR3 here is CASSKGQGGSPLHF. The CDR3 DNA follows: TGTGCCAGCAGCAAGGGACAGGGGGGATCACCCCTCCACTTT. This chain joins TRBV7-3 and TRBJ1-6; 11 nucleotides agree with TRBD1. V was clipped by 5 bases and J by 10 bases; unmatched bases: 4. Germline loops: CDR1 SGHTA, CDR2 FQGTGA. The CDR3 runs to 14 residues.